This T cell receptor beta chain was sequenced in a study of T cell responses to AZD1222 COVID-19 vaccine. Overall study: Second-dose groups at about 4 or about 12 weeks were pooled. Findings and limits, study-wide: Sampled repertoires all dated from after the peak T cell response. Clonal diversity was possibly underestimated; the donors were predominantly white British and more often female. Spike-specific TCR breadth rose after two AZD1222 doses, and depth rose as well.

V dropped 4 bases and J dropped 0 bases, with 7 bases sitting between them. The CDR3 consists of 14 residues. The V gene's germline CDR1 is SNHLY and CDR2 FYNNEI. Notes on this clone: No antigen is known for it.

Sequencing used immunoSEQ multiplex PCR; TCRdb keeps in-frame clones, though not all of them. Of about 60,000 clones in the sample, 65% to 90% were seen once. The chain employs TRBV2 and TRBJ1-3; D unresolved. The TCR originated in an adult in good health. The input for sequencing was peripheral blood, taken on day 0 of AZD1222 vaccination. The DNA for the CDR3 is TGTGCCAGCAGTGGACGTCGCTCTGGAAACACCATATATTTT. It encodes CASSGRRSGNTIYF.